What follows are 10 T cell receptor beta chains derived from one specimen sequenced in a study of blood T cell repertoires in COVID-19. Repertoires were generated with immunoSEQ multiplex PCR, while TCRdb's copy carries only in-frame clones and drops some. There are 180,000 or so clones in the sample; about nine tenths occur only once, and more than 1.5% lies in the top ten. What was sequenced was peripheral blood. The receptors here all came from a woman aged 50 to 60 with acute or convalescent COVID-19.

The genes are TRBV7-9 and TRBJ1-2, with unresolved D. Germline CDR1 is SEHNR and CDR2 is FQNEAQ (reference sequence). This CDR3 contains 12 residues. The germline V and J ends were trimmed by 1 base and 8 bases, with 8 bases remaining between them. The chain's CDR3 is CASSLGLGGYTF. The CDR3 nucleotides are TGTGCCAGCAGCTTAGGGCTCGGGGGCTACACCTTC.

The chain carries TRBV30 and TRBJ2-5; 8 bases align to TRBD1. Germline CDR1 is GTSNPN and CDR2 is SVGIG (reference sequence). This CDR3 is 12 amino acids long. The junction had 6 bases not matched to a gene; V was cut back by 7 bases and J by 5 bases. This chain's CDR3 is CALTGERETQYF. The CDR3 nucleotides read TGTGCCTTGACAGGGGAGAGGGAGACCCAGTACTTC.

As DNA, the CDR3 is TGTGCCAGTAACGTACTTACGGGCACTGAAGCTTTCTTT. Amino acids: CASNVLTGTEAFF. The chain combines TRBV19 with TRBJ1-1; D unclear. The CDR3 contains 13 residues. Per germline, CDR1 LNHDA and CDR2 SQIVND (reference sequence). The V gene lost 7 bases and the J gene lost 4 bases, with 13 bases spanning the gap.

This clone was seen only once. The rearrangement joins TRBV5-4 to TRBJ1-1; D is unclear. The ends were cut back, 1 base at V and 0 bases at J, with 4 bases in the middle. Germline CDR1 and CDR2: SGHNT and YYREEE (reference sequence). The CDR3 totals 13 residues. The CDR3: CASSLIMNTEAFF. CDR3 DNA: TGTGCCAGCAGCTTGATCATGAACACTGAAGCTTTCTTT.

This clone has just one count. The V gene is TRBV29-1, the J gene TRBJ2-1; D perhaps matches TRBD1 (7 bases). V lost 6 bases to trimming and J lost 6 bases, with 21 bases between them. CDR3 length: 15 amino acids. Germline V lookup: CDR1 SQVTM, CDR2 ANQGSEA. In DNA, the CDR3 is TGCAGCGTATCCTCAAACAGGGGAGGCTCCAATGAGCAGTTCTTC. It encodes CSVSSNRGGSNEQFF.

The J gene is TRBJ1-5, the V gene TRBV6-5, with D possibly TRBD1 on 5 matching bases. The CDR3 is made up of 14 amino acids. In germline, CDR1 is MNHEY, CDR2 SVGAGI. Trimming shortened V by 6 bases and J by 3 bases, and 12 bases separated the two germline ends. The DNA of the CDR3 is TGTGCCAGCAGGACCTCAGGGTTCAATCAGCCCCAGCATTTT. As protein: CASRTSGFNQPQHF.

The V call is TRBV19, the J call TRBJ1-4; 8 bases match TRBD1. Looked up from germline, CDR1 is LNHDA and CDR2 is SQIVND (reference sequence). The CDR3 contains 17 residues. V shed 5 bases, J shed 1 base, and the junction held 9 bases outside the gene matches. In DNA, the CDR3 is TGTGCCAGTAGTCCAATCGACAGGGGCGTAACTAATGAAAAACTGTTTTTT. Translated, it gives CASSPIDRGVTNEKLFF.

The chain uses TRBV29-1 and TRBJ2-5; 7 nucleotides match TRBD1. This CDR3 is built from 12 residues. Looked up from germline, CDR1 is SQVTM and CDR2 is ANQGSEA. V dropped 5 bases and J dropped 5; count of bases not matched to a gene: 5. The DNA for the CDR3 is TGCAGCGTTACACAGGGGTTTGAGACCCAGTACTTC. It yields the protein CSVTQGFETQYF.

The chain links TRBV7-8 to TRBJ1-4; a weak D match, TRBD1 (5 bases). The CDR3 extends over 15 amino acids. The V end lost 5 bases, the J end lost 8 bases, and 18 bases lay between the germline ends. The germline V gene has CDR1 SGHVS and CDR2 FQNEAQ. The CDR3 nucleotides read TGTGCCAGCAGCCGGACACTGGTTAGGGGAGAAAAACTGTTTTTT. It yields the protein CASSRTLVRGEKLFF. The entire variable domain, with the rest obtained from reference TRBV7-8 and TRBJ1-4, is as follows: GAGVSQSPRYKVAKRGQDVALRCDPISGHVSLFWYQQALGQGPEFLTYFQNEAQLDKSGLPSDRFFAERPEGSVSTLKIQRTQQEDSAVYLCASSRTLVRGEKLFFGSGTQLSVL.

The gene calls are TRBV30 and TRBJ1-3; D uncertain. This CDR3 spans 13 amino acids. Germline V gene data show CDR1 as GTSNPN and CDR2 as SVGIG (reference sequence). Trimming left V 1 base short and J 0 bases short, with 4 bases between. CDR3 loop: CAWSGLSGNTIYF. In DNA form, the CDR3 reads TGTGCCTGGAGTGGGCTCTCTGGAAACACCATATATTTT.